This entry features one TCR beta chain sequence. Its antigen has not been determined. Within one base of it there is no much larger clone, and no base qualities were kept. This was a case-control study nested in a cohort of healthcare workers in London, UK, who had nasopharyngeal swab PCR tests and blood samples taken every week. Healthcare workers were recruited during the week of the UK lockdown, between 23 and 31 March 2020, and followed weekly for up to roughly 16 weeks. The germline V gene (reference sequence) specifies LNHDA as CDR1 and SQIVND as CDR2. V loses 2 bases of germline sequence and J loses 4 bases, and the interval between the two ends is 11 bases. The CDR3 has 14 amino acids, counting the end cysteine and phenylalanine. Just the 42-base CDR3 DNA is kept, in frame starting at base 1. The sample is drawn from a study of early T cells in non-severe SARS-CoV-2 infection (dated by TCRdb to about 2021). Notes on the research overall: Because TCR sequencing relied on bulk RNA taken from unsorted whole blood, pairing of alpha and beta chains was not possible.

Overall results and qualifications from the work: VDJdb matching was skewed toward anti-spike CD8 responses and likely underestimated virus-specific expansions by missing private and CD4 specificities.

The library was prepared using 5' RACE. Sequencing used a NextSeq 500. In the TCR library protocol, unique molecular identifiers were attached to individual cDNA molecules to correct for PCR bias and sequencing error. Both TCR alpha and beta chains were sequenced, and tight co-correlation was observed between alpha and beta sequence abundances in each sample. Concerning the study's data processing: Decombinator V4 was used to perform V gene, J gene and CDR3 annotation of TCR sequences. Expanded TCRs were defined as changing significantly between any two time points under a Poisson model with p below 0.0001. TCR abundances were normalised to the total number of TCRs sequenced per sample and expressed as counts per million. MAIT TCRs were defined by TRAV1-2 paired with TRAJ12, TRAJ20 or TRAJ33, and iNKT TCRs by TRAV10 paired with TRAJ18. A search of VDJdb, accessed on 1 November 2021, was run for TCRs annotated to CMV, EBV and SARS-CoV-2, with TCRs annotated for multiple antigens excluded. TCRdb reran the public reads through fastp at Q25 and MiXCR, keeping productive beta chains. Every distinct CDR3 protein forms one entry, paired with its most common genes and DNA. The V and J calls and clone size are TCRdb's, not the authors'. Recorded for this sample are fewer than 95,000 distinct CDR3 sequences; approximately 16% of them occurred a single time. The ten largest clones represent about 5% of the sample.

This TCR came from an adult who was a healthcare worker with PCR-confirmed SARS-CoV-2 infection or an uninfected control (not recorded which). Here the sequenced sample was whole blood, taken at baseline. The sequence is built from TRBV19 and TRBJ1-2, with TRBD1 perhaps the D gene, on 5 matching bases. The CDR3 is CASSILRDPYGYTF. Read as DNA, the sequence is TGTGCCAGTAGTATATTGAGGGACCCCTATGGCTACACCTTC.